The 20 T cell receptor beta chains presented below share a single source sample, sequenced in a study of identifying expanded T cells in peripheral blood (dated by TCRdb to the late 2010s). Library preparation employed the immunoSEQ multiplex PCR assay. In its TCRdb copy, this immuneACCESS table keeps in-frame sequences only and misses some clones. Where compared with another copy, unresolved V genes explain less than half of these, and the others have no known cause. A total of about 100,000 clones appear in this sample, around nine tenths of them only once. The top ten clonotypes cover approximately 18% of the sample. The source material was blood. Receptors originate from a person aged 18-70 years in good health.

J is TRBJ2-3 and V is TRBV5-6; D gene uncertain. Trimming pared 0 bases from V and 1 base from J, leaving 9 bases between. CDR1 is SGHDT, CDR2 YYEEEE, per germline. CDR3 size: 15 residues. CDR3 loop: CASSLGTYGTDTQYF. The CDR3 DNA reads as TGTGCCAGCAGCTTGGGAACTTATGGCACAGATACGCAGTATTTT.

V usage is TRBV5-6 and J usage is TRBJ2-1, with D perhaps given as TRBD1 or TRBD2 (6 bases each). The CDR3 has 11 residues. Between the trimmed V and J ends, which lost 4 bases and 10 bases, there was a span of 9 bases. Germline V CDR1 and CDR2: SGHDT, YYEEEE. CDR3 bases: TGTGCCAGCAGCGGGGGGCAAGAGCAGTTCTTC. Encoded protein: CASSGGQEQFF.

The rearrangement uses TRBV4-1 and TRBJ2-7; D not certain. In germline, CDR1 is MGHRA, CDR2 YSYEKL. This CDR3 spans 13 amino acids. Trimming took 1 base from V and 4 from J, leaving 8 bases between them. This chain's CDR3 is CASSQGTVYEQYF. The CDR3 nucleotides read TGCGCCAGCAGCCAAGGGACCGTTTACGAGCAGTACTTC.

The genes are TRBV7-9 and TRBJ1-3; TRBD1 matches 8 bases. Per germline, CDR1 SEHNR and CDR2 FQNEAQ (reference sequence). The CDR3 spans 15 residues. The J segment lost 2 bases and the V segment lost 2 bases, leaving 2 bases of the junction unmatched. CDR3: CASSLRTGTGNTIYF. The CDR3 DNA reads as TGTGCCAGCAGCTTAAGGACAGGGACTGGAAACACCATATATTTT.

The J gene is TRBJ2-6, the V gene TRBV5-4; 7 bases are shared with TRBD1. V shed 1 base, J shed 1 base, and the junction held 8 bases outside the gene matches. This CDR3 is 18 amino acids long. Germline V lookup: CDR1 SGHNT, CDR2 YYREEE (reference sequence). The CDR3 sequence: CASSLPQGVTSGANVLTF. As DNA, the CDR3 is TGTGCCAGCAGCTTGCCCCAGGGGGTAACTTCTGGGGCCAACGTCCTGACTTTC.

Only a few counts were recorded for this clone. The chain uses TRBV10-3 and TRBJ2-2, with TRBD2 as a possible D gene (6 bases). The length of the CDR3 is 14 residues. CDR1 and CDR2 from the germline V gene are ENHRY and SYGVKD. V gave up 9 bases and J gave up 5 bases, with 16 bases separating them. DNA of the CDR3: TGTGCCATAAGGGACTCCGGGGGAACCGGGGAGCTGTTTTTT. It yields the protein CAIRDSGGTGELFF.

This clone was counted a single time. The CDR3 loop is CASSLDVLDGYTF. The CDR3 DNA sequence: TGTGCCAGCAGCTTAGATGTCCTGGATGGCTACACCTTC. V is TRBV7-9 and J is TRBJ1-2; no clear D gene. This CDR3 comprises 13 residues. V was shortened by 1 base and J by 6 bases, with 9 bases between the two germline ends. The germline V gene encodes CDR1 SEHNR and CDR2 FQNEAQ (reference sequence).

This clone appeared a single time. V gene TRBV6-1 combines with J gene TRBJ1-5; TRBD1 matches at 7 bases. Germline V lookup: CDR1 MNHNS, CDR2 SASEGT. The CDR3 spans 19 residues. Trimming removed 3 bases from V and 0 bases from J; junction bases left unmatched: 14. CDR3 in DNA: TGTGCCAGCAGTGACCAACCCCGGACAGGAGATTATAGCAATCAGCCCCAGCATTTT. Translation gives CASSDQPRTGDYSNQPQHF.

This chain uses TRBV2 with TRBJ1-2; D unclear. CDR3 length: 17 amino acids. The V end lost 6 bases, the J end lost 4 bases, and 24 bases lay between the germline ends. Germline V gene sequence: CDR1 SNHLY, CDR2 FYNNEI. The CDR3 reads CASSSWATSNNGYGYTF. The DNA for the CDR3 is TGTGCCAGCAGCAGCTGGGCCACCAGCAACAACGGCTATGGCTACACCTTC.

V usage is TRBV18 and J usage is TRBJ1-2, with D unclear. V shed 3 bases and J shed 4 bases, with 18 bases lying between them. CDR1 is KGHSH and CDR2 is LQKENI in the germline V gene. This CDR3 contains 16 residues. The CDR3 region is CASSPAVYNNLYGYTF. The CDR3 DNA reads TGTGCCAGCTCACCGGCGGTATACAACAACCTCTATGGCTACACCTTC.

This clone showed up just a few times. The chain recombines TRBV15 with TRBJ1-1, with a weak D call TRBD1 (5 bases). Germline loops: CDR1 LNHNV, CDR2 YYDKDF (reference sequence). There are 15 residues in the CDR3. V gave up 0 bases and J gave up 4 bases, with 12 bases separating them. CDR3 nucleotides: TGTGCCACCAGCAGAGATAAAAATGGGGGCACTGAAGCTTTCTTT. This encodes CATSRDKNGGTEAFF.

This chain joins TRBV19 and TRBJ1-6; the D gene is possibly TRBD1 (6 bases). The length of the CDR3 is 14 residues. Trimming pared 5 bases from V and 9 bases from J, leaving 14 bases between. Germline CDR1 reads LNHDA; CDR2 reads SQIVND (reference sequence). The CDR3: CASSPLGGASPLHF. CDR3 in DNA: TGTGCCAGTAGTCCTTTGGGGGGCGCTTCACCCCTCCACTTT. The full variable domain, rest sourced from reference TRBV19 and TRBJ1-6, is DGGITQSPKYLFRKEGQNVTLSCEQNLNHDAMYWYRQDPGQGLRLIYYSQIVNDFQKGDIAEGYSVSREKKESFPLTVTSAQKNPTAFYLCASSPLGGASPLHFGNGTRLTVT.

The CDR3 DNA is TGTGCCAGTAGTAGGGCAGGGCAGAATTCACCCCTCCACTTT. Translation gives CASSRAGQNSPLHF. The chain employs TRBV19 and TRBJ1-6; weak D call: TRBD1 (5 bases). CDR3 length equals 14 residues. Germline V CDR1 and CDR2: LNHDA, SQIVND (reference sequence). Trimming cost V 4 bases and J 7 bases, with 11 bases left between them.

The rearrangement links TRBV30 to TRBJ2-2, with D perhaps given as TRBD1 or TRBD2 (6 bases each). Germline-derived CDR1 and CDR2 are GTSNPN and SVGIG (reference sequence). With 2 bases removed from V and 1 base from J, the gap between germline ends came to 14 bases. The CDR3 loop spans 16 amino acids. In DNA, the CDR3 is TGTGCCTGGAGTCCGGAGGGCAGGGGGAACACCGGGGAGCTGTTTTTT. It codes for CAWSPEGRGNTGELFF. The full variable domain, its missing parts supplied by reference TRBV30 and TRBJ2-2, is SQTIHQWPATLVQPVGSPLSLECTVEGTSNPNLYWYRQAAGRGLQLLFYSVGIGQISSEVPQNLSASRPQDRQFILSSKKLLLSDSGFYLCAWSPEGRGNTGELFFGEGSRLTVL.

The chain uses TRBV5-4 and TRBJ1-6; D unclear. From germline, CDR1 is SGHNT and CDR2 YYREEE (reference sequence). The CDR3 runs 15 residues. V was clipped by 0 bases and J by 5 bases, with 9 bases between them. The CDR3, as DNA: TGTGCCAGCAGCTTGGCGCTGGGAAATAATTCACCCCTCCACTTT. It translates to CASSLALGNNSPLHF.

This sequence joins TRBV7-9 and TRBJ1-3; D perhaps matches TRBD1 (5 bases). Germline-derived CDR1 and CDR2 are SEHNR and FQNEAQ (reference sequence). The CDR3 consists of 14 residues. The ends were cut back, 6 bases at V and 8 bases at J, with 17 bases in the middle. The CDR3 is CASSPRGLRDTIYF. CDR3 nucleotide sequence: TGTGCCAGCAGTCCGAGGGGCTTAAGGGACACCATATATTTT.

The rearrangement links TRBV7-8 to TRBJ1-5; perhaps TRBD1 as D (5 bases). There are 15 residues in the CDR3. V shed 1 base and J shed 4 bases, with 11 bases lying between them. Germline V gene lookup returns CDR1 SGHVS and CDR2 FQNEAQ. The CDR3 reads CASSLGGMGNQPQHF. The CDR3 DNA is TGTGCCAGCAGCTTAGGGGGGATGGGGAATCAGCCCCAGCATTTT.

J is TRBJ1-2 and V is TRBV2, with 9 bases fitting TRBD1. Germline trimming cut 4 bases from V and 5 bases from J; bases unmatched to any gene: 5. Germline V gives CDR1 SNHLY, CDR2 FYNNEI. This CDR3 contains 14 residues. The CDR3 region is CASSGTGGTYGYTF. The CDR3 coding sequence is TGTGCCAGCAGTGGTACAGGGGGCACGTATGGCTACACCTTC.

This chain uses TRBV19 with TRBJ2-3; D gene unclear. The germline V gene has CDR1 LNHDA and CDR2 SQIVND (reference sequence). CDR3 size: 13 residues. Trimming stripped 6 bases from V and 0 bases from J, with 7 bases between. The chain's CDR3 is CASRTLSTDTQYF. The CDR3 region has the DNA TGTGCCAGTAGGACACTCAGCACAGATACGCAGTATTTT.

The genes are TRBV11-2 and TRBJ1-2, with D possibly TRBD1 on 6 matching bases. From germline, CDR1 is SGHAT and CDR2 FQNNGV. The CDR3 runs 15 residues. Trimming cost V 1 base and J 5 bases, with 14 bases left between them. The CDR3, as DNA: TGTGCCAGCAGCTTAGTGATGGGGGGCCTTTATGGCTACACCTTC. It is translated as CASSLVMGGLYGYTF.